The present TCR beta chain was sequenced within a study of control samples from healthy donors and cancer patients. The table came from immunoSEQ multiplex PCR; TCRdb's copy has only in-frame clones and leaves some out. The sample contains 150,000 or so clones, just over 85% of which appear only once. Sequenced sample: blood. This sequence originates from a man younger than 35 in good health.

For the CDR3, the DNA is TGTGCCATCAGTGAAGGGAGTTCCGGGGAGCTGTTTTTT. This sequence encodes CAISEGSSGELFF. This sequence joins TRBV10-3 and TRBJ2-2; possibly TRBD2 for D (5 bases). CDR3 length: 13 residues. CDR1 ENHRY and CDR2 SYGVKD come from the germline V gene. Trimming left V 3 bases short and J 6 bases short, with 8 bases between.